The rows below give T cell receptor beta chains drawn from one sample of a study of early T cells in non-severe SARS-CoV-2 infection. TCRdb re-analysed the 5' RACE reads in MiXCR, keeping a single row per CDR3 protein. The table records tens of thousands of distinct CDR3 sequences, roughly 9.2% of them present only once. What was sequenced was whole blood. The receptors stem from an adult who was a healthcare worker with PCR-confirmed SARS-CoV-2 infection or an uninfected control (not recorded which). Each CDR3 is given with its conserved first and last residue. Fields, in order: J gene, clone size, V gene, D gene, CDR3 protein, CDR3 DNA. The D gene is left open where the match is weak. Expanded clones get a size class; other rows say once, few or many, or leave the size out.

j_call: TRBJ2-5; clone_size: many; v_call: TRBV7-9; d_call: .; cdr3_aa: CASSLVSGQETQYF; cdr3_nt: TGTGCCAGCAGCTTAGTATCAGGGCAAGAGACCCAGTACTTC
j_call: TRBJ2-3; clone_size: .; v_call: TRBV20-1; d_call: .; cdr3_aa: CSARSAEGPDTQYF; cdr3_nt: TGCAGTGCTAGATCAGCGGAGGGGCCAGATACGCAGTATTTT
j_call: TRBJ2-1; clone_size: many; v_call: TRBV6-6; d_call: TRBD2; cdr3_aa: CASSLAGADLRSSYNEQFF; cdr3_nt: TGTGCCAGCAGCTTAGCGGGAGCCGACCTACGGAGCTCCTACAATGAGCAGTTCTTC
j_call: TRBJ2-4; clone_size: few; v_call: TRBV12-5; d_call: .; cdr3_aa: CASGSGLAKNIQYF; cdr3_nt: TGTGCTAGTGGTTCCGGACTAGCCAAAAACATTCAGTACTTC
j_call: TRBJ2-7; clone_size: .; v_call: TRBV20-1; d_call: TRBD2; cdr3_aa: CSARGQLAGAYEQYF; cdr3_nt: TGCAGTGCTAGAGGTCAACTAGCGGGAGCATACGAGCAGTACTTC
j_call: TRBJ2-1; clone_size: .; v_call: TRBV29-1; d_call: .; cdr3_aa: CSAVNPGHNEQFF; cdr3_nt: TGCAGCGCCGTGAACCCCGGCCACAATGAGCAGTTCTTC
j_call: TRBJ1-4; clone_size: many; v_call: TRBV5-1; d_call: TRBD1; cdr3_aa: CASGPQGARNEKLFF; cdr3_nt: TGCGCCAGCGGACCTCAGGGGGCGCGAAACGAAAAACTGTTTTTT
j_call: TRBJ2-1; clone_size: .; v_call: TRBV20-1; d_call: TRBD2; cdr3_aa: CSARPGLAGGNEQFF; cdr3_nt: TGCAGTGCCCGCCCCGGACTAGCGGGAGGAAATGAGCAGTTCTTC
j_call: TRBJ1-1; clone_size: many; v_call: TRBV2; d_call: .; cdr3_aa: CASSKMNTEAFF; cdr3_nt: TGTGCCAGCAGTAAGATGAACACTGAAGCTTTCTTT
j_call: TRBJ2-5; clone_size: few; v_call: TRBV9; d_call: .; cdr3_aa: CASSVGVLETQYF; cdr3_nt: TGTGCCAGCAGCGTAGGCGTGTTAGAGACCCAGTACTTC
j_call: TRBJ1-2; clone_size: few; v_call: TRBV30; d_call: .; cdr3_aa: CAWNRGNYGYTF; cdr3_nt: TGTGCCTGGAATCGGGGGAACTATGGCTACACCTTC
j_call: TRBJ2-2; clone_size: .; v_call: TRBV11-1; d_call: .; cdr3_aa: CASSFHRDTELKGELFF; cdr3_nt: TGTGCCAGCAGCTTCCACCGGGACACGGAATTGAAAGGGGAGCTGTTTTTT
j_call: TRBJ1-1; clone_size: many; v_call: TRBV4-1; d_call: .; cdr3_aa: CASSGRTVNTEAFF; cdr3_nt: TGCGCCAGCAGCGGCCGGACAGTTAACACTGAAGCTTTCTTT
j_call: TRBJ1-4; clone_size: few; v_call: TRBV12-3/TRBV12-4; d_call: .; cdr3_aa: CASSLGTTGLAFEKLFF; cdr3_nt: TGTGCCAGCAGTTTAGGGACGACAGGACTAGCTTTTGAAAAACTGTTTTTT
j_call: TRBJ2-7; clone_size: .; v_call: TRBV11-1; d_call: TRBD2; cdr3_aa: CASSAPGTSRYEQYF; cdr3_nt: TGTGCCAGCAGCGCTCCCGGGACTAGCCGATACGAGCAGTACTTC
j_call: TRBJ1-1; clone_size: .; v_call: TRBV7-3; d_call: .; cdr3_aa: CASSLNRNTEAFF; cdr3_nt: TGTGCCAGCAGCTTAAACCGGAACACTGAAGCTTTCTTT
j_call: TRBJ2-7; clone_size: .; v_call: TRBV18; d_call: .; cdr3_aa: CASSPPVVERNEQYF; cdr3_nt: TGTGCCAGCTCACCACCTGTGGTGGAAAGGAACGAGCAGTACTTC
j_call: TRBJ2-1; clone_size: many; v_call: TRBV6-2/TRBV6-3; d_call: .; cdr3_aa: CASSPPRELDNEQFF; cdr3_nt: TGTGCCAGCAGCCCCCCCAGGGAATTAGACAATGAGCAGTTCTTC
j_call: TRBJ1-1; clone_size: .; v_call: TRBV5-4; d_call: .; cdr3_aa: CASTVRREGKGEAFF; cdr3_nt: TGTGCCAGCACCGTCAGGCGGGAGGGTAAAGGGGAAGCTTTCTTT
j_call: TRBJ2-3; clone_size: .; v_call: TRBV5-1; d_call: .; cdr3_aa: CASSLQGESTDTQYF; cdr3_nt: TGCGCCAGCAGCTTGCAGGGTGAGAGCACAGATACGCAGTATTTT
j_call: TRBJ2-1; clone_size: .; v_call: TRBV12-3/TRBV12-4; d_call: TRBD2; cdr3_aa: CASSVGLASEQFF; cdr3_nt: TGTGCCAGCAGTGTGGGACTAGCTAGTGAGCAGTTCTTC
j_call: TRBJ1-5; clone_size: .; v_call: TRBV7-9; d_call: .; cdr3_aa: CASSLGTFVNQPQHF; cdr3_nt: TGTGCCAGCAGCTTAGGGACCTTCGTTAATCAGCCCCAGCATTTT
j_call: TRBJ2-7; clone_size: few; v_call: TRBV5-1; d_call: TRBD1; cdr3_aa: CASSIDRGRAKEQYF; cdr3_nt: TGCGCCAGCAGCATCGACAGGGGGAGAGCGAAAGAGCAGTACTTC
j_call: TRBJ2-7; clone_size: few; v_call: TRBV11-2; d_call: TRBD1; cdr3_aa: CASSLDPAGGDEQYF; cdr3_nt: TGTGCCAGCAGCTTAGATCCCGCAGGGGGCGACGAGCAGTACTTC
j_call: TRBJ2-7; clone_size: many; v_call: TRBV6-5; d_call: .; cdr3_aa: CASSYARGDHEQYF; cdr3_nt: TGTGCCAGCAGTTACGCCAGGGGAGACCACGAGCAGTACTTC
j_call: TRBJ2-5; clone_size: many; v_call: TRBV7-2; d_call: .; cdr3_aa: CASSLLPSEQGAQYF; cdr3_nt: TGTGCCAGCAGCTTATTGCCTAGCGAGCAAGGGGCCCAGTACTTC
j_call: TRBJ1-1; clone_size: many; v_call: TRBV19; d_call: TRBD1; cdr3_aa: CASTRGVAEAFF; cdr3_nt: TGTGCCAGTACCAGGGGGGTCGCTGAAGCTTTCTTT
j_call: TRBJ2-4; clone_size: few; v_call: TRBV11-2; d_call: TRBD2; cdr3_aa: CASSPRAGLAKNIQYF; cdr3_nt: TGTGCCAGCAGCCCGCGAGCGGGATTAGCCAAAAACATTCAGTACTTC
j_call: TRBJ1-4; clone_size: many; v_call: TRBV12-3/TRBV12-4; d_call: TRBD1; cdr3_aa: CASSFQGAELFF; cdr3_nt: TGTGCCAGCAGTTTTCAGGGGGCGGAACTGTTTTTT
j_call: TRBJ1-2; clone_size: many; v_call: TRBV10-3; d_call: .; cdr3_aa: CAISDPQEYGYTF; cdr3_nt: TGTGCCATCAGTGACCCGCAAGAATATGGCTACACCTTC
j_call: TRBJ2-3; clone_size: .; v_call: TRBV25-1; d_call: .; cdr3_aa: CASSEPEGGIGQYF; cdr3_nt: TGTGCCAGCAGTGAACCAGAGGGGGGGATAGGGCAGTATTTT
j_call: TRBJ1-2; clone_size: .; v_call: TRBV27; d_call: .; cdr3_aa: CASSLTPSNSARDGYTF; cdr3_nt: TGTGCCAGCAGTTTGACACCCTCAAACTCTGCCAGGGATGGCTACACCTTC
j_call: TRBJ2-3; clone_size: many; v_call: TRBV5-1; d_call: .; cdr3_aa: CASSLAGEDTQYF; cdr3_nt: TGCGCCAGCAGCTTGGCCGGGGAAGATACGCAGTATTTT
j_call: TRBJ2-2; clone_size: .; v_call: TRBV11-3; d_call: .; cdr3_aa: CASSLTPSYTGELFF; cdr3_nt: TGTGCCAGCAGCTTAACCCCTAGCTACACCGGGGAGCTGTTTTTT
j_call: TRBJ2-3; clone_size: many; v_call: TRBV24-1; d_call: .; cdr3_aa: CATSASGTPSSTDTQYF; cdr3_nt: TGTGCCACCAGTGCCTCAGGCACGCCATCTAGCACAGATACGCAGTATTTT
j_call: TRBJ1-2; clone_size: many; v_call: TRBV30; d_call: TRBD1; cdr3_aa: CAWSGQGTSDGYTF; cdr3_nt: TGTGCCTGGAGTGGACAGGGTACCTCCGATGGCTACACCTTC
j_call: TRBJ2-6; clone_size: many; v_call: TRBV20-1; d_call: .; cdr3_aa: CSAPTRGPTHSGANVLTF; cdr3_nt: TGCAGTGCACCGACGAGGGGACCTACACACTCTGGGGCCAACGTCCTGACTTTC
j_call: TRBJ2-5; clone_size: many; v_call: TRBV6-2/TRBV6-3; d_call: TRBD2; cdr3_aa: CASALRPSTGLVIEETQYF; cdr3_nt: TGTGCCAGCGCCCTACGTCCATCGACGGGACTAGTAATTGAAGAGACCCAGTACTTC
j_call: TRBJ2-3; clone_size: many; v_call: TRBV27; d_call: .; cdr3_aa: CASSRGQRTDTQYF; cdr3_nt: TGTGCCAGCAGTCGCGGACAGAGGACAGATACGCAGTATTTT
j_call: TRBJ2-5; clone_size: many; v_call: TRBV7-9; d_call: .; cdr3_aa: CASSLEYGEETQYF; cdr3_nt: TGTGCCAGCAGCTTAGAGTACGGGGAAGAGACCCAGTACTTC
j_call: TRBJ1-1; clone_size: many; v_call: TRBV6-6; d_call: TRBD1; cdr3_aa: CASSWDRARTEAFF; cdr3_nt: TGTGCCAGCAGTTGGGACAGGGCTCGCACTGAAGCTTTCTTT
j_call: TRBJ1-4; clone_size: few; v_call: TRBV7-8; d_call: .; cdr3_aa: CASSSETGWSNEKLFF; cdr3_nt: TGTGCCAGCAGCTCAGAAACAGGGTGGTCTAATGAAAAACTGTTTTTT
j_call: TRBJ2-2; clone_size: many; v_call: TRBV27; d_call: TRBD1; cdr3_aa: CASSNLRQGAYGELFF; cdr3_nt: TGTGCCAGCAGTAACCTGAGACAGGGGGCTTACGGGGAGCTGTTTTTT
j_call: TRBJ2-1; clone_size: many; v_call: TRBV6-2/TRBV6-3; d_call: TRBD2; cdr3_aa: CASNRAASGSREQFF; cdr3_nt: TGTGCCAGCAACCGTGCGGCTAGCGGGAGCCGGGAGCAGTTCTTC
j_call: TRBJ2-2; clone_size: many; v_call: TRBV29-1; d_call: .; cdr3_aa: CSVRTAGPGELFF; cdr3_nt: TGCAGCGTGCGGACCGCGGGGCCCGGGGAGCTGTTTTTT
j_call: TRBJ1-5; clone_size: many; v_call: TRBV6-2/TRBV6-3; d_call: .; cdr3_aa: CASTYSNQPQHF; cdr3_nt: TGTGCCAGCACTTATAGCAATCAGCCCCAGCATTTT
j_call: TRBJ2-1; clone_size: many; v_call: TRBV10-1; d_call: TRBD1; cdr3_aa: CASSARQGIYNEQFF; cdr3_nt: TGCGCCAGCAGTGCGCGACAGGGAATCTACAATGAGCAGTTCTTC
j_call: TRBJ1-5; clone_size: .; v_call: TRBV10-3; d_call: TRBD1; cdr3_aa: CAISEQPRQGSNQPQHF; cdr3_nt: TGTGCCATCAGTGAACAACCTCGACAGGGCAGCAATCAGCCCCAGCATTTT
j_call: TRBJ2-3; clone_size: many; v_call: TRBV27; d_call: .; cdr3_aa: CASSQTGTAKVDTQYF; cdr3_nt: TGTGCCAGCAGTCAGACAGGGACTGCGAAGGTAGATACGCAGTATTTT